These 4 T cell receptor beta chains share one sample of origin, sequenced in a study of blood T cell repertoires in COVID-19 (dated by TCRdb to the early 2020s). The method was the immunoSEQ multiplex PCR assay. TCRdb stores this immuneACCESS table with in-frame sequences only. Part of the clones is absent; in the studies checked, under half of the shortfall reflects unresolved V genes, and no reason is known for the rest. This sample is represented by 25,000 to 30,000 clones; more than 70% of them were singletons. The ten top clones hold about 21% of the sample. Sequenced material: peripheral blood. Source of these receptors: a boy aged 2 to 10 with active or convalescent COVID-19.

Here the CDR3 reads CAISEQGGYGYTF. The CDR3 DNA is TGTGCCATCAGTGAACAGGGGGGATATGGCTACACCTTC. V is TRBV10-3 and J is TRBJ1-2; 8 bases match TRBD1. The V gene's germline CDR1 is ENHRY and CDR2 SYGVKD. This CDR3 spans 13 amino acids. V lost 3 bases to trimming and J lost 5 bases; unmatched junction nucleotides: 2.

This clone was seen a handful of times. The chain combines TRBV6-1 with TRBJ1-3; D is ambiguous. This CDR3 is 16 amino acids long. The V gene's germline CDR1 is MNHNS and CDR2 SASEGT. Trimming cost V 0 bases and J 11 bases, with 20 bases left between them. The chain's CDR3 is CASSEARFPARRPIYF. The CDR3 DNA reads as TGTGCCAGCAGTGAAGCTCGATTCCCGGCGCGGAGACCCATATATTTT.

The J gene is TRBJ2-7, the V gene TRBV7-8; D possibly corresponds to TRBD2 (7 bases). CDR3 size: 14 residues. V gave up 3 bases and J gave up 3 bases, with 12 bases separating them. Germline CDR1 SGHVS, CDR2 FQNEAQ. CDR3 sequence: CASSLRGLFYEQYV. In nucleotides, the CDR3 is TGTGCCAGCAGCTTGCGGGGGCTTTTCTACGAGCAGTACGTC.

The table lists this clone with a count of one. This chain joins TRBV30 and TRBJ1-2; D is uncertain. Germline V gene sequence: CDR1 GTSNPN, CDR2 SVGIG (reference sequence). The CDR3 extends over 15 amino acids. V shed 1 base and J shed 4 bases, with 16 bases lying between them. In DNA, the CDR3 is TGTGCCTGGAGTGAGGGAGTGGGCAGTCCCTATGGCTACACCTTC. As protein: CAWSEGVGSPYGYTF.